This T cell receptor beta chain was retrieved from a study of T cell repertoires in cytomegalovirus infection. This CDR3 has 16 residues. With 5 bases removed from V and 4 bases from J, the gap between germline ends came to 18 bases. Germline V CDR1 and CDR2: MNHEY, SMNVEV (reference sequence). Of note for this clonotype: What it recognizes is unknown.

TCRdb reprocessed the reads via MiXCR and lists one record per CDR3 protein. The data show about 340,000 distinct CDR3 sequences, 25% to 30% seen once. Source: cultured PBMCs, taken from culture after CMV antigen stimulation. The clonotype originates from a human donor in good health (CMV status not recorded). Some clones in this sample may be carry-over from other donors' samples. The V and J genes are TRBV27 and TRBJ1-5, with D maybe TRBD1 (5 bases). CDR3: CASSPRSGGGNQPQHF. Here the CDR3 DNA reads TGTGCCAGCAGTCCCCGGTCGGGCGGGGGGAATCAGCCCCAGCATTTT.